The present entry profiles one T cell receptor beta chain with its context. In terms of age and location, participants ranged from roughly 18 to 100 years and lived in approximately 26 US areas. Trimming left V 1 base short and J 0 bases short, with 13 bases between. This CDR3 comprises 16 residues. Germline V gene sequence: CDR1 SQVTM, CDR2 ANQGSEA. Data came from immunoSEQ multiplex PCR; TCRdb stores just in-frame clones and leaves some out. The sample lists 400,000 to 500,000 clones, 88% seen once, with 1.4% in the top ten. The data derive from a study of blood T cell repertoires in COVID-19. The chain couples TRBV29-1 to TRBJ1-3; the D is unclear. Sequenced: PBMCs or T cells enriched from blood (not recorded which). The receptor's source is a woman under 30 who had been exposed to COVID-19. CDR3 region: CSVEGLRSSSGNTIYF. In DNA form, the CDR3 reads TGCAGCGTTGAAGGCTTGAGGAGCTCCTCTGGAAACACCATATATTTT.